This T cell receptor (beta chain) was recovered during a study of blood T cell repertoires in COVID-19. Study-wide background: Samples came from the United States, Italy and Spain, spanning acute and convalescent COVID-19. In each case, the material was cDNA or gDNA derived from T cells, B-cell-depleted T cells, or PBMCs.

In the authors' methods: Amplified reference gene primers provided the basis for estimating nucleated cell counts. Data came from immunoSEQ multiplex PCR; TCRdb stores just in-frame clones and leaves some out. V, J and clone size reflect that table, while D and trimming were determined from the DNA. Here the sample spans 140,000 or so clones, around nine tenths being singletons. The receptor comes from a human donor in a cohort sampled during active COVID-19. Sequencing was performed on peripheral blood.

The chain's CDR3 is CASSPGLHEQFF. Here the CDR3 DNA reads TGTGCCAGCTCACCAGGGCTCCATGAGCAGTTCTTC. V usage is TRBV18 and J usage is TRBJ2-1; no firm D call. The germline V and J ends were trimmed by 2 bases and 8 bases, with 7 bases remaining between them. Germline V gene data show CDR1 as KGHSH and CDR2 as LQKENI. This CDR3 contains 12 residues.